Below are 20 T cell receptor beta chains sequenced from a single sample in a study of T cells in tumors and immune-related adverse events. TCRdb's copy holds only in-frame clones and misses some; the assay was immunoSEQ multiplex PCR. The sample yields roughly 4,000 clones, almost 85% seen once. The specimen comprised skin tissue, sampled from a patient treated with anti-PD-1 therapy. The receptors here all came from a female donor with metastatic renal cell carcinoma.

Only a few counts were recorded for this clone. The chain uses TRBV11-2 and TRBJ2-5, with D unresolved. V lost 0 bases and J 7 bases, leaving 15 bases between the germline ends. CDR3 length: 15 amino acids. CDR1 SGHAT and CDR2 FQNNGV come from the germline V gene. CDR3 loop: CASSLDPLGSGTQYF. DNA for the CDR3: TGTGCCAGCAGCTTAGACCCCCTGGGTTCGGGGACCCAGTACTTC.

The chain recombines TRBV5-1 with TRBJ2-2; either TRBD1 or TRBD2 may fit D (5 bases each). The V gene's germline CDR1 is SGHRS and CDR2 YFSETQ. Trimming stripped 6 bases from V and 5 bases from J, with 23 bases between. This CDR3 comprises 17 residues. The DNA of the CDR3 is TGCGCCAGCACCGACTTTGGTATGCCAGGGAGTACCGGGGAGCTGTTTTTT. It is translated as CASTDFGMPGSTGELFF.

The chain joins TRBV9 to TRBJ2-1; D call uncertain. This CDR3 is 16 amino acids long. V was cut by 0 bases and J by 1 base, with 11 bases left in between. Germline CDR1 reads SGDLS; CDR2 reads YYNGEE. Here the CDR3 reads CASSVGFRQSYNEQFF. CDR3 nucleotides: TGTGCCAGCAGCGTAGGTTTTCGGCAGTCCTACAATGAGCAGTTCTTC.

This rearrangement joins TRBV11-3 to TRBJ2-3; 8 bases agree with TRBD2. J gave up 4 bases and V 11 bases, and 11 bases lay outside the gene matches. The CDR3 is made up of 14 amino acids. Germline V gives CDR1 SGHNT, CDR2 YENEEA. The CDR3 DNA follows: TGTGCCTGCGAGGCGGGACTAGAATCAGATACGCAGTATTTT. Encoded protein: CACEAGLESDTQYF. Using reference TRBV11-3 and TRBJ2-3 for the parts outside the CDR3, the full variable domain is EAGVVQSPRYKIIEKKQPVAFWCNPISGHNTLYWYLQNLGQGPELLIRYENEEAVDDSQLPKDRFSAERLKGVDSTLKIQPAELGDSAVYLCACEAGLESDTQYFGPGTRLTVL.

This clone was observed a handful of times. The rearrangement uses TRBV28 and TRBJ1-3; D gene unclear. The germline V gene encodes CDR1 MDHEN and CDR2 SYDVKM. V dropped 2 bases and J dropped 3 bases, with 11 bases sitting between them. CDR3 length: 15 residues. CDR3: CASSLRVYGGNTIYF. The DNA for the CDR3 is TGTGCCAGCAGTTTACGTGTGTACGGTGGAAACACCATATATTTT.

This chain links TRBV6-1 with TRBJ1-2, with D unclear. The CDR3 length is 14 residues. V lost 1 base, J lost 8 bases, and 14 bases lay in between. Germline lookup yields CDR1 MNHNS and CDR2 SASEGT. The CDR3 coding sequence is TGTGCCAGCAGTGAAGGACGGATGAGGGTGGGCTACACCTTC. Translation: CASSEGRMRVGYTF.

The DNA of the CDR3 is TGTGCTATTACCACATGGGCCGGGGAGCTGTTTTTT. Translation: CAITTWAGELFF. The rearrangement uses TRBV12-5 and TRBJ2-2, with no clear D. Germline V gene sequence: CDR1 LGHNT, CDR2 FRNRAP. V was clipped by 10 bases and J by 6 bases, with 12 bases between them. The CDR3 length is 12 residues.

The CDR3 spells CASSSRVGGQTDTQYF. The CDR3 nucleotides read TGTGCCAGCAGCTCCAGAGTGGGGGGCCAGACAGATACGCAGTATTTT. This chain uses TRBV7-9 with TRBJ2-3; D tentatively reads TRBD1 or TRBD2 (6 bases each). V lost 4 bases and J 3 bases, leaving 17 bases between the germline ends. The V gene's germline CDR1 is SEHNR and CDR2 FQNEAQ (reference sequence). CDR3 length: 16 residues.

The chain links TRBV5-5 to TRBJ1-2, with 7 bases aligning to TRBD1. The CDR3 is made up of 14 amino acids. Unmatched junction bases numbered 8, after V lost 3 bases and J lost 6 bases. CDR1 and CDR2 (germline): SGHKS, YYEKEE (reference sequence). The CDR3 DNA reads TGTGCCAGCAGCTCTACTGACAGGGCTCATGGCTACACCTTC. Protein sequence: CASSSTDRAHGYTF.

V is TRBV5-1 and J is TRBJ2-1; 9 bases are a match to TRBD2. The V and J ends lost 2 bases and 7 bases, in that order; junction bases with no gene match: 4. CDR1 SGHRS and CDR2 YFSETQ come from the germline V gene. The CDR3 runs 14 residues. CDR3 amino acids: CASSLSGGWNEQFF. CDR3 bases: TGCGCCAGCAGCTTAAGCGGGGGGTGGAATGAGCAGTTCTTC.

The J gene is TRBJ2-5, the V gene TRBV7-2; 7 positions match TRBD1. Germline-derived CDR1 and CDR2 are SGHTA and FQGNSA. With 4 bases clipped from V and 0 bases from J, the junction kept 2 bases outside the gene matches. The CDR3 spans 14 residues. The CDR3 loop is CASSSQGYQETQYF. The CDR3 coding sequence is TGTGCCAGCAGCTCACAGGGGTACCAAGAGACCCAGTACTTC. The full variable domain, in which reference TRBV7-2 and TRBJ2-5 provide the parts outside the CDR3, is GAGVSQSPSNKVTEKGKDVELRCDPISGHTALYWYRQSLGQGLEFLIYFQGNSAPDKSGLPSDRFSAERTGGSVSTLTIQRTQQEDSAVYLCASSSQGYQETQYFGPGTRLLVL.

In nucleotides, the CDR3 is TGTGCCAGCAGCGTGGGAACTAGCTACGAGCAGTACTTC. This gives the protein CASSVGTSYEQYF. The chain joins TRBV9 to TRBJ2-7; TRBD2 is a possible D gene (5 bases). This CDR3 contains 13 residues. V lost 2 bases and J 3 bases, leaving 9 bases between the germline ends. Germline CDR1 is SGDLS and CDR2 is YYNGEE.

V and J are TRBV7-9 and TRBJ1-1, with D possibly matching TRBD1 (6 bases). Per germline, CDR1 SEHNR and CDR2 FQNEAQ (reference sequence). V lost 1 base and J 8 bases, leaving 20 bases between the germline ends. The CDR3 extends over 16 amino acids. The CDR3 region is CASSLGIYDRSQEAFF. For the CDR3, the DNA is TGTGCCAGCAGCTTAGGTATATATGACAGGAGCCAAGAAGCTTTCTTT.

This chain links TRBV7-2 with TRBJ1-1, with TRBD1 identical over 8 bases. Germline values: CDR1 SGHTA, CDR2 FQGNSA. The CDR3 runs 14 residues. Losses at the gene ends were 4 bases for V and 4 bases for J; bases not matched to a gene: 5. CDR3 in amino acids: CASSSTGGVTEAFF. CDR3 DNA: TGTGCCAGCAGCTCAACAGGGGGGGTCACTGAAGCTTTCTTT.

V usage is TRBV19 and J usage is TRBJ2-7; the D gene is possibly TRBD1 (5 bases). The V and J ends lost 2 bases and 0 bases respectively, with 20 bases between them. There are 18 residues in the CDR3. Germline V CDR1 and CDR2: LNHDA, SQIVND (reference sequence). The CDR3 protein is CASSIRGSLGRNSYEQYF. In DNA form, the CDR3 reads TGTGCCAGTAGTATAAGGGGATCCTTAGGACGGAACTCCTACGAGCAGTACTTC.

The J gene is TRBJ1-6, the V gene TRBV18; D remains ambiguous. The CDR3 has 15 amino acids. Per the germline V gene, CDR1 is KGHSH and CDR2 is LQKENI. V gave up 3 bases and J gave up 5 bases, with 11 bases separating them. The CDR3 region is CASSPGRSDNSPLHF. The DNA of the CDR3 is TGTGCCAGCTCACCGGGCAGAAGCGATAATTCACCCCTCCACTTT.

The chain employs TRBV29-1 and TRBJ1-3; no clear D. The V gene's germline CDR1 is SQVTM and CDR2 ANQGSEA. V lost 4 bases to trimming and J lost 3 bases, with 7 bases between them. The CDR3 contains 12 residues. CDR3 protein: CSVAVYGNTIYF. The CDR3 nucleotides read TGCAGCGTTGCGGTTTATGGAAACACCATATATTTT.

Turning to this clone: The sample holds other DNA sequences that translate to the same CDR3. This chain connects TRBV7-9 to TRBJ2-1; TRBD2 matches 8 bases. With V trimmed by 5 bases and J by 0 bases, 6 bases remained unmatched. The CDR3 sequence is 16 residues long. Germline values: CDR1 SEHNR, CDR2 FQNEAQ (reference sequence). The CDR3 DNA follows: TGTGCCAGCAGCGACACTAGCGGCCGCTCCTACAATGAGCAGTTCTTC. Amino acids: CASSDTSGRSYNEQFF.

Only a few counts were recorded for this clone. The chain links TRBV11-3 to TRBJ2-2; D might be TRBD1 (6 bases). The CDR3 is 14 amino acids. From germline, CDR1 is SGHNT and CDR2 YENEEA. Trimming left V 3 bases short and J 10 bases short, with 15 bases between. Written as DNA, the CDR3 is TGTGCCAGCAGCTTGGGGACAAGCCGAGTGGAGCTGTTTTTT. Translating it yields CASSLGTSRVELFF.

The J gene is TRBJ1-1, the V gene TRBV6-1; D remains ambiguous. V shed 2 bases and J shed 5 bases, with 15 bases lying between them. The CDR3 is made up of 15 amino acids. CDR1 and CDR2 (germline): MNHNS, SASEGT. The CDR3 region is CASSEYWQADTEAFF. The CDR3 nucleotides read TGTGCCAGCAGTGAATATTGGCAGGCCGATACTGAAGCTTTCTTT.